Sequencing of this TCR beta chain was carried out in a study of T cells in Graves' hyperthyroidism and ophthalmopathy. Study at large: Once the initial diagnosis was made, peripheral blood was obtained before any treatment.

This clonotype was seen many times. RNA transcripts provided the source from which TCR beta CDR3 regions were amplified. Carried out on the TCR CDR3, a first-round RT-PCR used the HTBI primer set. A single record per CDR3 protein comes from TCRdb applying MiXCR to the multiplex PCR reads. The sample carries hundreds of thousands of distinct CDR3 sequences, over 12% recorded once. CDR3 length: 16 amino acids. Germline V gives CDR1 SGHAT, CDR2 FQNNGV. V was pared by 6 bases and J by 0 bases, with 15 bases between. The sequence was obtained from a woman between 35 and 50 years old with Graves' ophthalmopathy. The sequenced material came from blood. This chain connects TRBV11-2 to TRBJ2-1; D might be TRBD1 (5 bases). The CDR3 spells CASSRGTGSSYNEQFF. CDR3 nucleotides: TGTGCCAGCAGTAGGGGTACAGGCAGCTCCTACAATGAGCAGTTCTTC.